The present T cell receptor (beta chain) was sequenced within a study of read filtering for tumor transcriptome and immune sequencing. Overall study: The cohort had about 16 men and about 15 women aged about 45 to 80, mean about 66 years. DNase treatment preceded whole-transcriptome library preparation. Study-level results: Sorted CD138-negative bone marrow cells were not purified T cells.

The CDR3 loop spans 12 amino acids. Germline CDR1 is SGHTA and CDR2 is FQGNSA. V dropped 5 bases and J dropped 5 bases, with 10 bases sitting between them. This clonotype was counted at least ten times. Its specificity is not known. This library used roughly 370 ng RNA and molecular barcoded adaptors spanning alpha/delta and beta/gamma chains. TCRdb itself ran the reads through MiXCR, one entry per CDR3 protein. The data show 60,000 or so distinct CDR3 sequences, roughly 20% seen once. This clonotype originated in a donor at least 40 years old with multiple myeloma. The gene calls are TRBV7-2 and TRBJ2-7; D unresolved. Sequencing was done on a sample of a population of CD138-negative cells sorted from bone marrow. The CDR3 sequence: CASSPPKNEQYF. The CDR3 coding sequence is TGTGCCAGCAGCCCACCTAAAAACGAGCAGTACTTC.